Listed below are T cell receptor beta chains from one sample, sequenced in a study of blood T cells in healthy people across ages. TCRdb redid the calling of the 5' RACE reads with MiXCR, one entry per CDR3 protein. The repertoire holds 1.5 million to 2 million distinct CDR3 sequences, roughly 28% seen once, with 7.7% in the top ten. Sequencing was carried out using blood. The receptors come from a woman between 25 and 40 years old in good health. Each CDR3 is given with its conserved first and last residue. Fields, in order: J gene, D gene, clone size, V gene, CDR3 protein, CDR3 DNA. D genes are given only for firm matches. Size values are once, few and many counts, or a class for expanded clones, and some rows have none.

TRBJ1-2 - few TRBV7-9 CASSSYTTGRRLYGYTF TGTGCCAGCAGCTCCTACACTACAGGGAGGAGGTTATATGGCTACACCTTC
TRBJ2-5 - - TRBV11-2 CASSQDNGIQETQYF TGTGCCAGCAGCCAGGATAATGGGATTCAAGAGACCCAGTACTTC
TRBJ2-5 - many TRBV11-2 CASSKGTALSAQYF TGTGCCAGCAGCAAAGGGACGGCCCTGTCGGCCCAGTACTTC
TRBJ1-2 - few TRBV29-1 CSTYGGIEEGYTF TGCAGCACCTACGGGGGGATCGAGGAAGGCTACACCTTC
TRBJ2-1 - - TRBV7-9 CAGSLAYNEQFF TGTGCCGGCAGCTTAGCATACAATGAGCAGTTCTTC
TRBJ2-1 TRBD2 - TRBV7-2 CASSLSGNLGEQFF TGTGCCAGCAGCTTAAGCGGGAACCTTGGGGAGCAGTTCTTC
TRBJ2-7 - many TRBV7-6 CASSLTPSPHEQYF TGTGCCAGCAGCTTAACGCCCAGTCCCCACGAGCAGTACTTC
TRBJ2-7 - few TRBV28 CASSFSLRQQEYEQYF TGTGCCAGCAGTTTTTCGCTTCGCCAGCAGGAATACGAGCAGTACTTC
TRBJ2-7 TRBD2 many TRBV7-2 CASSLRTSVSYEQYF TGTGCCAGCAGCTTAAGGACTAGCGTCTCCTACGAGCAGTACTTC
TRBJ1-5 - few TRBV6-6 CASSYPLHSNQPQHF TGTGCCAGCAGTTACCCCCTCCATAGCAATCAGCCCCAGCATTTT
TRBJ2-1 - few TRBV19 CASSKGGNEQFF TGTGCCAGTAGTAAGGGGGGCAATGAGCAGTTCTTC
TRBJ2-1 TRBD1 few TRBV27 CASSLGQGRHEQFF TGTGCCAGCAGTTTAGGACAGGGGAGGCATGAGCAGTTCTTC
TRBJ2-1 - - TRBV12-3/TRBV12-4 CASSPIGRTHYNEQFF TGTGCCAGCAGTCCTATCGGACGGACCCACTACAATGAGCAGTTCTTC
TRBJ2-1 TRBD1 - TRBV12-3/TRBV12-4 CASSAGTGSSEQFF TGTGCCAGCAGTGCCGGGACAGGGAGTAGTGAGCAGTTCTTC
TRBJ2-7 - - TRBV30 CALKEGPYEQYF TGTGCCCTCAAGGAGGGCCCCTACGAGCAGTACTTC
TRBJ2-1 - many TRBV10-3 CAISEFSYNEQFF TGTGCCATCAGTGAGTTCAGCTACAATGAGCAGTTCTTC